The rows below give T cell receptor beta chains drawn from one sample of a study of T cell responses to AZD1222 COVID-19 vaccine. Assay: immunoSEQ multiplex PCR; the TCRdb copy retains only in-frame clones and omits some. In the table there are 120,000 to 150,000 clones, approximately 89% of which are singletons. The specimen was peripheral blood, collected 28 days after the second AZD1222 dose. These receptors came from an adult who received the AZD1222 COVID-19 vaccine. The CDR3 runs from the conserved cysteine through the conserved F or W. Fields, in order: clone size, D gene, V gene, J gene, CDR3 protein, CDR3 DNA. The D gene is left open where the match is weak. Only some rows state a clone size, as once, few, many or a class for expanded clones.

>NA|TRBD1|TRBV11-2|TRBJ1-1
CASSPRGQGENTEAFF
TGTGCCAGCAGCCCCCGAGGACAGGGCGAAAACACTGAAGCTTTCTTT
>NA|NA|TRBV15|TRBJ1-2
CATSRLPPGQTNYGYTF
TGTGCCACCAGCAGACTTCCACCGGGACAAACTAACTATGGCTACACCTTC
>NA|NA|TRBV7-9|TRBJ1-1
CASSLIGGTILNTEAFF
TGTGCCAGCAGCCTGATAGGAGGCACCATCCTGAACACTGAAGCTTTCTTT
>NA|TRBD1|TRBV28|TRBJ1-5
CASSSRGQGGRQPQHF
TGTGCCAGCAGTTCTCGGGGACAGGGAGGAAGGCAGCCCCAGCATTTT
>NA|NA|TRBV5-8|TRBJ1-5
CASSLQGSGPQHF
TGTGCCAGCAGCCTACAGGGTTCAGGTCCCCAGCATTTT
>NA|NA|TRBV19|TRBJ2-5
CASSMAGGRQETQYF
TGTGCCAGTAGTATGGCAGGAGGCCGACAAGAGACCCAGTACTTC
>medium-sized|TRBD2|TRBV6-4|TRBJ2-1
CASSQLAGTYNEQFF
TGTGCCAGCAGTCAGCTAGCGGGCACCTACAATGAGCAGTTCTTC
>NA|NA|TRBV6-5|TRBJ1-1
CASSYSRVTTEAFF
TGTGCCAGCAGTTACTCCCGGGTCACCACTGAAGCTTTCTTT
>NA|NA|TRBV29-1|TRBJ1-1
CSVLGNTEAFF
TGCAGCGTTCTTGGAAACACTGAAGCTTTCTTT
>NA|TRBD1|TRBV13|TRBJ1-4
CASSPGQGTVEKLFF
TGTGCCAGCAGCCCGGGACAGGGGACGGTCGAAAAACTGTTTTTT
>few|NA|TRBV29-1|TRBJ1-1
CSAEEGNTEAFF
TGCAGCGCCGAGGAAGGGAACACTGAAGCTTTCTTT
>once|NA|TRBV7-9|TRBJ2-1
CASSLGFSNYNEQFF
TGTGCCAGCAGCTTAGGTTTCAGCAATTACAATGAGCAGTTCTTC
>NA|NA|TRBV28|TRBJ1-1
CASSILGSTEAFF
TGTGCCAGCAGCATTCTGGGGTCCACTGAAGCTTTCTTT
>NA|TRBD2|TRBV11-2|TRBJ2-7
CASGRRKREQYF
TGTGCCTCCGGGAGGAGAAAGCGCGAGCAGTACTTC
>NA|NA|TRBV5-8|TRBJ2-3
CASSLWGPSTDTQYF
TGTGCCAGCAGCTTGTGGGGACCTAGCACAGATACGCAGTATTTT
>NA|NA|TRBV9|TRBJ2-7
CASSPRDSTAHSYEQYF
TGTGCCAGCAGCCCCCGAGATTCGACAGCACACTCCTACGAGCAGTACTTC
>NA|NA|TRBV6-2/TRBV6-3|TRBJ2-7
CASSPRGLAYEQYF
TGTGCCAGCAGCCCCCGGGGGCTTGCCTACGAGCAGTACTTC
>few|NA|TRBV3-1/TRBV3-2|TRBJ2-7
CASSQDNPCGGAHEQYF
TGTGCCAGCAGCCAAGATAACCCCTGCGGGGGCGCCCACGAGCAGTACTTC
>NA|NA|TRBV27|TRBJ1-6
CASSFGDYSPLHF
TGTGCCAGCAGTTTTGGGGACTATTCACCCCTCCACTTT
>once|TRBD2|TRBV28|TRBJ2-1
CASSRGSGRLNEQFF
TGTGCCAGCAGTCGGGGTAGCGGGAGATTGAATGAGCAGTTCTTC
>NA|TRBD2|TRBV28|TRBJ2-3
CASGAGTSGRAGTDTQYF
TGTGCCAGCGGGGCCGGGACTAGCGGGAGGGCCGGCACAGATACGCAGTATTTT
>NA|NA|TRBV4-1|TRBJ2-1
CASSQVQSTPQQFF
TGCGCCAGCAGCCAAGTACAGTCGACACCCCAGCAGTTCTTC
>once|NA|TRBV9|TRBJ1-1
CASSVVESTEAFF
TGTGCCAGCAGCGTAGTGGAAAGCACTGAAGCTTTCTTT
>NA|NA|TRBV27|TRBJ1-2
CASSPTAWTVNGYTF
TGTGCCAGCAGTCCCACAGCCTGGACAGTCAATGGCTACACCTTC
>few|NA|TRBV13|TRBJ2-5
CASSLGTQQETQYF
TGTGCCAGCAGCCTAGGGACACAGCAAGAGACCCAGTACTTC
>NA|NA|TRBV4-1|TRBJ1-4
CASSRERGETNEKLFF
TGCGCCAGCAGCCGGGAGAGGGGAGAAACTAATGAAAAACTGTTTTTT
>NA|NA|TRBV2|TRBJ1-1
CASSVRRMNTEAFF
TGTGCCAGCAGTGTGCGCAGAATGAACACTGAAGCTTTCTTT
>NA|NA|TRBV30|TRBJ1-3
CAWSPGQYGNTIYF
TGTGCCTGGAGTCCAGGGCAGTATGGAAACACCATATATTTT
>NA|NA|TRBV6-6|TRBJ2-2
CASTGTPETGELFF
TGTGCCAGTACCGGGACTCCAGAGACCGGGGAGCTGTTTTTT
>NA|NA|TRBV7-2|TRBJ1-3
CASSFIEPGHTIYF
TGTGCCAGCAGCTTTATCGAACCAGGGCACACCATATATTTT
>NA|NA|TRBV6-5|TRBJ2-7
CASSNGEPVIYEQYF
TGTGCCAGCAGCAATGGGGAGCCAGTTATATACGAGCAGTACTTC
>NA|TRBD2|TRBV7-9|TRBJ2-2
CASSRTSGGTTGELFF
TGTGCCAGCAGCCGGACTAGCGGGGGGACCACCGGGGAGCTGTTTTTT
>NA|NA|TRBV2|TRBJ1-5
CASSFTRDAPQHF
TGTGCCAGCAGTTTCACTAGGGATGCCCCCCAGCATTTT
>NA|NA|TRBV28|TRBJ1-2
CASSSGQDYGYTF
TGTGCCAGCAGTTCAGGTCAGGACTATGGCTACACCTTC
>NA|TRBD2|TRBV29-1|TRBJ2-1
CSVERTSGSYNEQFF
TGCAGCGTTGAGCGGACTAGCGGGAGCTACAATGAGCAGTTCTTC
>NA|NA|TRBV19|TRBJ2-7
CASSGAAYNEQYF
TGTGCCAGTAGTGGGGCCGCGTATAACGAGCAGTACTTC
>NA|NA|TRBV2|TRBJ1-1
CASSSVGGNTEAFF
TGTGCCAGCAGCTCCGTCGGCGGGAACACTGAAGCTTTCTTT
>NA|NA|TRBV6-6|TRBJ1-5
CASRHGGAGQSQHF
TGTGCCAGCAGACACGGGGGGGCGGGTCAGTCCCAGCATTTT
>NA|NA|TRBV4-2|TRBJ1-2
CASSPSEGLYGYTF
TGTGCCAGCAGCCCATCTGAGGGGCTCTATGGCTACACCTTC
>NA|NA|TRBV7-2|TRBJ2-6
CASSDSSGANVLTF
TGTGCCAGCAGCGACAGCTCTGGGGCCAACGTCCTGACTTTC
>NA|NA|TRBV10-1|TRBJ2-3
CASSDTDTQYF
TGCGCCAGCAGCGACACAGATACGCAGTATTTT
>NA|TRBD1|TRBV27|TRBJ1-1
CASSFLDRVTEAFF
TGTGCCAGCAGTTTTCTCGACAGGGTCACTGAAGCTTTCTTT
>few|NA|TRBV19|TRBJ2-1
CASSINMGYREQFF
TGTGCCAGTAGTATCAACATGGGGTACCGTGAGCAGTTCTTC
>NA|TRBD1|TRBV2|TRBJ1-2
CASSSRGGGLNGYTF
TGTGCCAGTTCTAGCCGGGGAGGGGGCCTTAATGGCTACACCTTC
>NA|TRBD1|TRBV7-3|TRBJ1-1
CASSAYTGVQAFF
TGTGCCAGCAGCGCCTATACAGGGGTTCAAGCTTTCTTT
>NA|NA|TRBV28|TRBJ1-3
CASSSPGTTGNTIYF
TGTGCCAGCAGTTCCCCCGGGACGACTGGAAACACCATATATTTT
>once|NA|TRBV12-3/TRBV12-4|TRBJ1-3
CASSLFGNTIYF
TGTGCCAGCAGTTTATTCGGAAACACCATATATTTT
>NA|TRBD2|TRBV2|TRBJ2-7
CASSDPTSVKGDYEQYF
TGTGCCAGCAGCGACCCGACTAGCGTAAAGGGGGACTACGAGCAGTACTTC
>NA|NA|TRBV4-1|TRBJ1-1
CASSQDRGGYVNTEAFF
TGCGCCAGCAGCCAAGATAGGGGGGGGTACGTGAACACTGAAGCTTTCTTT
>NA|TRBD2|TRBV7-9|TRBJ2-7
CASSQASGYEQYF
TGTGCCAGCAGCCAGGCTAGCGGCTACGAGCAGTACTTC
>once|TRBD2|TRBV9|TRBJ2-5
CASSVAGRAGGGETQYF
TGTGCCAGCAGCGTAGCCGGCCGAGCGGGAGGAGGAGAGACCCAGTACTTC
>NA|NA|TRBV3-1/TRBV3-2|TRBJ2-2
CASSQDRVGLATGELFF
TGTGCCAGCAGCCAAGATAGGGTAGGGCTAGCTACCGGGGAGCTGTTTTTT
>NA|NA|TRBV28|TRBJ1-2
CASSLFSKGYGYTF
TGTGCCAGCAGTTTATTCAGCAAAGGATATGGCTACACCTTC